This TCR beta chain stems from a study of blood T cell repertoires in COVID-19. Whole-study context: Italy, Spain and the United States were the sources of the convalescent and acute COVID-19 samples.

The germline V gene has CDR1 MGHDK and CDR2 SYGVNS. CDR3 length equals 13 residues. Trimming took off 4 bases at V and 3 bases at J, with 9 bases between the two ends. The method was immunoSEQ multiplex PCR; TCRdb's version includes in-frame clones alone and lacks a portion of them. The top ten clones hold 2.5% to 3.5% of a sample with 80,000 to 90,000 clones, over 75% of them seen once. Input material: peripheral blood. The chain is built from TRBV25-1 and TRBJ1-2, with D possibly matching TRBD1 (5 bases). The receptor comes from a woman aged 80 or over with COVID-19, enrolled during active disease. The CDR3 nucleotides read TGTGCCAGCAGTGCGGGCAGGGACTATGGCTACACCTTC. It codes for CASSAGRDYGYTF.